Sequencing of this T cell receptor (beta chain) was carried out in a study of blood T cell repertoires in COVID-19. About the study: Sites in the United States, Italy and Spain provided acute and convalescent COVID-19 samples.

From germline, CDR1 is MGHRA and CDR2 YSYEKL. Trimming cost V 1 base and J 6 bases, with 12 bases left between them. The CDR3 contains 14 residues. Here immunoSEQ multiplex PCR was the method, and the copy in TCRdb shows in-frame clones only, minus some. The sample contains under 50,000 clones, roughly 88% of which appear only once. This clone was detected once. The clonotype comes from a woman aged 35 to 49 with acute or convalescent COVID-19. The sequenced material came from peripheral blood. The chain couples TRBV4-1 to TRBJ1-2, with a tentative D call TRBD1 (6 bases). The CDR3 sequence: CASSQGGQLDGYTF. The CDR3 DNA reads TGCGCCAGCAGCCAAGGAGGACAGCTTGATGGCTACACCTTC.